Shown below are 22 T cell receptor beta chains from a single sample sequenced in a study of T-cell memory formation after mild COVID-19. MiXCR was run by TCRdb on the 5' RACE reads, yielding one entry per CDR3 protein. The data contain 400,000 or so distinct CDR3 sequences, approximately 20% of them singletons. Sequenced sample: PBMCs or a T cell subset sorted from them (not recorded which). These receptors all come from an adult woman who had mild COVID-19 (a few samples of this study predate the infection). Cell type and time point are not known.

This clonotype has just a few counts. V and J are TRBV6-2 or TRBV6-3 and TRBJ2-1; tentative D call: TRBD2 (5 bases). The germline V gene encodes CDR1 MNHEY and CDR2 SVGEGT. The CDR3 runs 16 residues. V was shortened by 2 bases and J by 4 bases, with 15 bases between the two germline ends. This chain's CDR3 is CASSYGLRVVYNEQFF. The CDR3 DNA reads TGTGCCAGCAGTTACGGACTTCGAGTGGTTTACAATGAGCAGTTCTTC.

The sample holds one count of this clonotype. The chain links TRBV20-1 to TRBJ2-1; weak D call: TRBD1 (6 bases). This CDR3 has 13 residues. The V end was cut by 6 bases, the J end by 0 bases, with 9 bases between. The germline V gene encodes CDR1 DFQATT and CDR2 SNEGSKA (reference sequence). The CDR3 region is CSAAGVSYNEQFF. The CDR3 DNA follows: TGCAGTGCCGCAGGGGTCTCCTACAATGAGCAGTTCTTC.

This sequence joins TRBV12-3 or TRBV12-4 and TRBJ2-7; D uncertain. V lost 3 bases and J lost 2, with 8 bases in between. CDR3 length: 13 amino acids. In nucleotides, the CDR3 is TGTGCCAGCAGTTTCTTTTCCCCCTACGAGCAGTACTTC. Translation: CASSFFSPYEQYF.

This clonotype has just a few counts. V is TRBV12-3 or TRBV12-4 and J is TRBJ2-6; 9 bases fit TRBD1. The V and J ends lost 5 bases and 4 bases, in that order; junction bases with no gene match: 6. The CDR3 is 16 amino acids. The CDR3 DNA reads TGTGCCAGCAGTCGGACAGGGGAGGCCGGGGCCAACGTCCTGACTTTC. This codes for CASSRTGEAGANVLTF.

V usage is TRBV4-1 and J usage is TRBJ1-3; D uncertain. Trimming removed 0 bases at V and 4 bases at J, with 10 bases between. The CDR3 extends over 15 amino acids. CDR1 is MGHRA, CDR2 YSYEKL, per germline. The CDR3 spells CASSQDSSPGNTIYF. CDR3 DNA sequence: TGCGCCAGCAGCCAAGATAGCAGCCCGGGAAACACCATATATTTT.

The chain is built from TRBV7-6 and TRBJ2-2; maybe TRBD1 (6 bases). The CDR3 extends over 17 amino acids. CDR1 and CDR2 (germline): SGHVS, FNYEAQ. V lost 0 bases, J lost 0 bases, and 11 bases lay in between. The CDR3 region is CASSLAGAGANTGELFF. The CDR3 DNA sequence: TGTGCCAGCAGCTTAGCAGGGGCAGGGGCGAACACCGGGGAGCTGTTTTTT.

The chain is built from TRBV12-3 or TRBV12-4 and TRBJ2-3; a weak D match, TRBD2 (7 bases). The CDR3 runs 16 residues. Trimming shortened V by 0 bases and J by 2 bases, and 12 bases separated the two germline ends. CDR3 in DNA: TGTGCCAGCAGTTTAGCGGCGGGGGCCGTCACAGATACGCAGTATTTT. This sequence encodes CASSLAAGAVTDTQYF.

This clonotype was picked up a small number of times. V gene TRBV5-4 combines with J gene TRBJ1-1; D is uncertain. V was cut by 0 bases and J by 6 bases, with 9 bases left in between. This CDR3 is built from 13 residues. CDR1 is SGHNT, CDR2 YYREEE, per germline (reference sequence). CDR3: CASSLASGPEAFF. In DNA, the CDR3 is TGTGCCAGCAGCTTGGCCAGTGGCCCTGAAGCTTTCTTT.

The chain has TRBV29-1 and TRBJ2-1; D is perhaps TRBD1 (6 bases). This CDR3 has 13 residues. The V gene's germline CDR1 is SQVTM and CDR2 ANQGSEA. V lost 6 bases to trimming and J lost 5 bases, with 14 bases between them. CDR3 protein: CSVRGLSNNEQFF. CDR3 in DNA: TGCAGCGTCAGGGGCCTATCTAACAATGAGCAGTTCTTC.

V and J are TRBV4-1 and TRBJ2-1; 10 positions match TRBD1. The CDR3 spans 17 residues. The J segment lost 6 bases and the V segment lost 2 bases, leaving 10 bases of the junction unmatched. The germline V gene has CDR1 MGHRA and CDR2 YSYEKL. The CDR3 protein is CASSQIPGQGKFNEQFF. The CDR3, as DNA: TGCGCCAGCAGCCAAATACCGGGACAGGGGAAGTTCAATGAGCAGTTCTTC.

This clonotype was seen repeatedly, ten times or more. The V call is TRBV5-5, the J call TRBJ2-7; a weak D match, TRBD1 (5 bases). Germline-derived CDR1 and CDR2 are SGHKS and YYEKEE (reference sequence). This CDR3 has 14 amino acids. Trimming shortened V by 2 bases and J by 3 bases, and 12 bases separated the two germline ends. In nucleotides, the CDR3 is TGTGCCAGCAGCTTCGAAAGGACAATCTACGAGCAGTACTTC. Amino acids: CASSFERTIYEQYF.

There are a few counts of this clonotype. The rearrangement links TRBV4-1 to TRBJ2-1; TRBD1 or TRBD2 may be the D gene (7 bases each). There are 16 residues in the CDR3. CDR1 is MGHRA and CDR2 is YSYEKL in the germline V gene. V was shortened by 4 bases and J by 5 bases, with 18 bases between the two germline ends. The CDR3 region has the DNA TGCGCCAGCAGCCGACAGGGCGGGGGCAGCAACAATGAGCAGTTCTTC. Translating it yields CASSRQGGGSNNEQFF.

J is TRBJ1-5 and V is TRBV20-1; 8 nucleotides align to TRBD1. Germline assignment: CDR1 DFQATT and CDR2 SNEGSKA (reference sequence). V lost 0 bases to trimming and J lost 3 bases; unmatched junction nucleotides: 10. CDR3 length: 17 residues. CDR3 coding DNA: TGCAGTGCTAGAGATCGGTCAGGGGGCTTCCCCAATCAGCCCCAGCATTTT. Amino acids: CSARDRSGGFPNQPQHF.

The chain carries TRBV5-4 and TRBJ2-6; the match to TRBD1 covers 9 bases. Germline V lookup: CDR1 SGHNT, CDR2 YYREEE (reference sequence). Germline trimming cut 0 bases from V and 2 bases from J; bases unmatched to any gene: 6. This CDR3 contains 18 residues. Here the CDR3 reads CASSLDMRTGAGANVLTF. The CDR3 region has the DNA TGTGCCAGCAGCTTGGATATGAGGACAGGGGCTGGGGCCAACGTCCTGACTTTC. Combining the CDR3 with reference TRBV5-4 and TRBJ2-6 gives the whole variable domain ETGVTQSPTHLIKTRGQQVTLRCSSQSGHNTVSWYQQALGQGPQFIFQYYREEENGRGNFPPRFSGLQFPNYSSELNVNALELDDSALYLCASSLDMRTGAGANVLTFGAGSRLTVL.

V is TRBV4-1 and J is TRBJ1-2; D gene uncertain. Trimming removed 4 bases at V and 4 bases at J, with 13 bases between. The CDR3 covers 14 residues. Germline CDR1 MGHRA, CDR2 YSYEKL. The CDR3 is CASSLTGSAYGYTF. Written as DNA, the CDR3 is TGCGCCAGCAGCCTGACTGGCAGCGCCTATGGCTACACCTTC.

The chain combines TRBV11-2 with TRBJ2-7; TRBD2 matches at 8 bases. The germline CDR1 and CDR2 sequences are SGHAT and FQNNGV. The V gene end was trimmed by 8 bases and the J gene end by 0 bases; junction bases not matched to a gene: 6. The CDR3 covers 14 residues. The CDR3 DNA reads TGTGCCAGCCAGCGGGGGCACAGCTCCTACGAGCAGTACTTC. Translation gives CASQRGHSSYEQYF.

This clonotype was counted a few times. The J gene is TRBJ2-1, the V gene TRBV25-1; tentatively, D is TRBD2 (6 bases). This CDR3 contains 16 residues. Germline V lookup: CDR1 MGHDK, CDR2 SYGVNS. V was pared by 4 bases and J by 4 bases, with 17 bases between. CDR3 loop: CASSAPPGGVYNEQFF. The CDR3 bases are TGTGCCAGCAGTGCCCCGCCCGGGGGTGTGTACAATGAGCAGTTCTTC. Based on the CDR3 plus reference TRBV25-1 and TRBJ2-1, the full variable domain is EADIYQTPRYLVIGTGKKITLECSQTMGHDKMYWYQQDPGMELHLIHYSYGVNSTEKGDLSSESTVSRIRTEHFPLTLESARPSHTSQYLCASSAPPGGVYNEQFFGPGTRLTVL.

This clonotype was seen a handful of times. The V gene is TRBV19, the J gene TRBJ1-6; D is perhaps TRBD1 (5 bases). V lost 1 base to trimming and J lost 7 bases, with 11 bases between them. The CDR3 runs 15 residues. Germline V CDR1 and CDR2: LNHDA, SQIVND (reference sequence). The CDR3 region has the DNA TGTGCCAGTAGTATAGTAGGGGCAGGAAATTCACCCCTCCACTTT. Residues: CASSIVGAGNSPLHF.

The CDR3 loop is CSVGLAGVEQFF. The CDR3 bases are TGCAGCGTTGGGCTAGCGGGAGTTGAGCAGTTCTTC. The chain recombines TRBV29-1 with TRBJ2-1; 10 bases match TRBD2. CDR1 SQVTM and CDR2 ANQGSEA come from the germline V gene. V lost 4 bases, J lost 9 bases, and 3 bases stayed unmatched. This CDR3 has 12 amino acids.

This clonotype was found a few times. This chain uses TRBV7-2 with TRBJ2-3, with a weak D call TRBD2 (6 bases). This CDR3 is 14 amino acids long. From germline, CDR1 is SGHTA and CDR2 FQGNSA. Trimming stripped 6 bases from V and 5 bases from J, with 15 bases between. CDR3 sequence: CASSPPGSGDTQYF. The CDR3 region has the DNA TGTGCCAGCAGTCCCCCCGGGAGCGGAGATACGCAGTATTTT.

This clonotype was detected a few times. The J gene is TRBJ1-2, the V gene TRBV24-1; D possibly corresponds to TRBD1 (5 bases). V lost 2 bases and J lost 5, with 8 bases in between. There are 13 residues in the CDR3. CDR1 is KGHDR and CDR2 is SFDVKD in the germline V gene. In DNA form, the CDR3 reads TGTGCCACCAGTGATTACGGGGCATATGGCTACACCTTC. Its protein is CATSDYGAYGYTF.

The J gene is TRBJ1-1, the V gene TRBV2; D gene ambiguous. The V end was cut by 4 bases, the J end by 5 bases, with 8 bases between. Looked up from germline, CDR1 is SNHLY and CDR2 is FYNNEI. The CDR3 contains 12 residues. CDR3 bases: TGTGCCAGCAGTGTTCTAAGGACTGAAGCTTTCTTT. Translating it yields CASSVLRTEAFF.